Only a few counts were recorded for the clone carrying this T cell receptor (delta chain). What it binds is unknown. This record belongs to a study of Vδ1+ human thymocytes. Study-wide findings and caveats: Highly polyclonal TRG and TRD repertoires with Gaussian CDR3 length distributions appeared in thymus.

The template was reverse-transcribed extracted RNA. CDR3 amplicons came from multiplex PCR with pooled V-gene forward and constant-region reverse primers. TCRdb reanalyzed the multiplex PCR reads using CATT. In the table there are fewer than 90,000 delta-chain clones, about 35% of which are singletons. The germline V gene encodes CDR1 TSWWSYY and CDR2 QGS. CDR3 size: 17 residues. The J segment lost 0 bases and the V segment lost 0 bases, leaving 5 bases of the junction unmatched. This TCR derives from a boy in the first two years of life who had congenital heart surgery. The chain recombines TRDV1 with TRDJ1; 9 positions match TRDD3. The sequenced sample consisted of Vdelta1+ gamma-delta thymocytes from the thymus. Indicated subset: FACS-sorted CD3+ TCRalphabeta- TCRVdelta1+ TCRVdelta2- thymocytes. CDR3 loop: CALGELSTGGHTDKLIF. In DNA, the CDR3 is TGTGCTCTTGGGGAACTCTCTACTGGGGGACACACCGATAAACTCATCTTT.